A single sample is the source of the 16 T cell receptor beta chains below, sequenced in a study of identical twins. TCRdb recomputed calls from the 5' RACE reads with MiXCR, one row per CDR3 protein. The data contain about 240,000 distinct CDR3 sequences, 8% to 11% of them seen just once; the ten biggest clones take up approximately 9.1%. The sample comprised memory T cells sorted from blood. The receptor set was obtained from a man in his fifties or sixties in good health.

This rearrangement joins TRBV5-6 to TRBJ1-2; D may be TRBD1 (5 bases). CDR3 size: 14 residues. The germline gives CDR1 SGHDT, CDR2 YYEEEE. V was cut by 2 bases and J by 8 bases, with 16 bases left in between. CDR3 in DNA: TGTGCCAGCAGCTTTGGAGCAGGGCAAGGAGGCTACACCTTC. Its protein product is CASSFGAGQGGYTF.

The chain uses TRBV7-9 and TRBJ2-3; 14 bases align to TRBD2. The J segment lost 5 bases and the V segment lost 5 bases, leaving 3 bases of the junction unmatched. Germline CDR1 SEHNR, CDR2 FQNEAQ (reference sequence). This CDR3 is 15 amino acids long. The CDR3 here is CASSLTSGRGDTQYF. In nucleotides, the CDR3 is TGTGCCAGCAGCCTGACTAGCGGGAGGGGAGATACGCAGTATTTT.

The chain is built from TRBV20-1 and TRBJ2-3; TRBD2 matches 12 bases. Per the germline V gene, CDR1 is DFQATT and CDR2 is SNEGSKA (reference sequence). CDR3 length: 15 amino acids. Trimming removed 6 bases from V and 0 bases from J; junction bases left unmatched: 4. The CDR3 loop reads CSAGLAGYSTDTQYF. DNA for the CDR3: TGCAGTGCAGGACTAGCGGGGTATAGCACAGATACGCAGTATTTT.

This clonotype occurred a few times. The chain couples TRBV27 to TRBJ1-1; 12 nucleotides match TRBD1. Germline assignment: CDR1 MNHEY and CDR2 SMNVEV (reference sequence). The CDR3 length is 18 residues. The trim removed 3 bases at V and 5 bases at J, leaving 13 bases unmatched. CDR3 in amino acids: CASSFFPGTGGAKTEAFF. The CDR3 DNA reads TGTGCCAGCAGTTTTTTTCCCGGGACAGGGGGCGCAAAGACTGAAGCTTTCTTT.

This clonotype has at least ten counts. V usage is TRBV24-1 and J usage is TRBJ2-7; TRBD2 is a possible D gene (6 bases). Germline V lookup: CDR1 KGHDR, CDR2 SFDVKD. V was shortened by 4 bases and J by 7 bases, with 13 bases between the two germline ends. This CDR3 region has 13 residues. The CDR3 nucleotides are TGTGCCACCAGTGACCCCGGGAGCGTTGAGCAGTACTTC. Its translation is CATSDPGSVEQYF.

The genes are TRBV12-3 or TRBV12-4 and TRBJ2-7; TRBD1 is a possible D gene (6 bases). V was cut by 5 bases and J by 2 bases, with 7 bases left in between. The CDR3 is 12 residues long. The CDR3: CASSRTAYEQYF. CDR3 DNA sequence: TGTGCCAGCAGTCGGACAGCCTACGAGCAGTACTTC.

The table lists this clonotype with many counts. The CDR3 loop reads CASRPGLAGGPGYNEQFF. DNA for the CDR3: TGTGCCAGCAGGCCCGGACTAGCGGGAGGGCCTGGTTACAATGAGCAGTTCTTC. This chain links TRBV7-4 with TRBJ2-1; 15 nucleotides match TRBD2. With V trimmed by 6 bases and J by 4 bases, 10 bases remained unmatched. Per the germline V gene, CDR1 is SGHVT and CDR2 is SQSDAQ. CDR3 size: 18 residues.

J is TRBJ2-7 and V is TRBV13, with D uncertain. Per the germline V gene, CDR1 is PRHDT and CDR2 is FYEKMQ (reference sequence). Trimming took 1 base from V and 1 from J, leaving 14 bases between them. The CDR3 is made up of 16 amino acids. CDR3: CASSLVRQSLSYEQYF. Here the CDR3 DNA reads TGTGCCAGCAGCTTAGTTCGCCAGTCTTTATCCTACGAGCAGTACTTC.

This clonotype was observed at least ten times. The chain is built from TRBV27 and TRBJ2-1, with 9 bases identical to TRBD1. Germline values: CDR1 MNHEY, CDR2 SMNVEV (reference sequence). Germline trimming cut 5 bases from V and 7 bases from J; bases unmatched to any gene: 6. The length of the CDR3 is 14 residues. The chain's CDR3 is CASSPDRGSNEQFF. CDR3 nucleotides: TGTGCCAGCAGTCCGGACAGGGGTAGTAATGAGCAGTTCTTC.

This clonotype came up many times. The chain combines TRBV23-1 with TRBJ1-2; D ambiguous. TRBV23-1 is identified as an open reading frame with a role that is uncertain. V lost 6 bases and J 8 bases, leaving 13 bases between the germline ends. This CDR3 is built from 12 residues. DNA for the CDR3: TGCGCCAGCAGCCCCCTGGAGGGCGGCTACACCTTC. Amino acid sequence: CASSPLEGGYTF.

This clonotype is medium-sized within its sample. This chain links TRBV27 with TRBJ1-1, with 8 bases matching TRBD1. Germline loops: CDR1 MNHEY, CDR2 SMNVEV (reference sequence). The CDR3 is 16 amino acids. Losses at the gene ends were 6 bases for V and 0 bases for J; bases not matched to a gene: 9. This CDR3 is CASSPSWTGMNTEAFF. For the CDR3, the DNA is TGTGCCAGCAGCCCATCCTGGACAGGGATGAACACTGAAGCTTTCTTT.

The sample holds many counts of this clonotype. The chain links TRBV7-9 to TRBJ1-3, with no clear D. The V end lost 3 bases, the J end lost 1 base, and 4 bases lay between the germline ends. Looked up from germline, CDR1 is SEHNR and CDR2 is FQNEAQ (reference sequence). The CDR3 is 13 amino acids. CDR3 DNA sequence: TGTGCCAGCAGCTTCGAATCTGGAAACACCATATATTTT. It encodes CASSFESGNTIYF.

This clonotype was recorded at least ten times. This chain joins TRBV11-2 and TRBJ1-1, with D possibly matching TRBD1 (6 bases). The CDR3 has 19 amino acids. Trimming removed 5 bases from V and 0 bases from J, with 25 bases in between. Germline CDR1 and CDR2: SGHAT and FQNNGV. The CDR3 region is CASSRRITGAGTMNTEAFF. The CDR3 coding sequence is TGTGCCAGCAGCCGCCGAATCACGGGGGCAGGGACTATGAACACTGAAGCTTTCTTT.

J is TRBJ2-7 and V is TRBV11-3; 7 bases fit TRBD1. This CDR3 has 14 amino acids. Germline assignment: CDR1 SGHNT and CDR2 YENEEA. V dropped 5 bases and J dropped 1; count of bases not matched to a gene: 5. This chain's CDR3 is CASSLRDSSYEQYF. CDR3 DNA sequence: TGTGCCAGCAGCCTCAGGGACAGTTCCTACGAGCAGTACTTC.

This clonotype appeared many times. The chain links TRBV12-3 or TRBV12-4 to TRBJ1-1; a possible D gene is TRBD1 (5 bases). The ends were cut back, 8 bases at V and 1 base at J, with 14 bases in the middle. The CDR3 has 14 amino acids. The CDR3 is CASLHGTGNTEAFF. The CDR3 nucleotides are TGTGCCAGCCTACACGGGACGGGGAACACTGAAGCTTTCTTT.

The J gene is TRBJ1-2, the V gene TRBV28, with TRBD1 matching 9 bases. The germline V gene encodes CDR1 MDHEN and CDR2 SYDVKM. Trimming at V came to 2 bases and at J to 0 bases, leaving 4 bases not matched to a gene. The CDR3 contains 16 residues. The CDR3 loop reads CASSLLTGGTNYGYTF. The CDR3 nucleotides read TGTGCCAGCAGTTTACTGACAGGGGGTACTAACTATGGCTACACCTTC.